The 23 T cell receptor beta chains below all came from one sample that was sequenced in a study of blood T cells in healthy people across ages. PCR was performed a second time for about 7 to 11 cycles using a sample-barcoded 5' primer and a J-beta primer mix. From the 5' RACE reads, TCRdb called clonotypes with MiXCR, one entry per CDR3 protein. The table lists about 780,000 distinct CDR3 sequences, about 46% of them singletons. Sequenced input: blood. The receptors come from a man of 80 years or more in good health.

This clonotype has a handful of counts. The chain joins TRBV29-1 to TRBJ1-4, with 7 positions matching TRBD1. Germline-derived CDR1 and CDR2 are SQVTM and ANQGSEA. With 7 bases clipped from V and 7 bases from J, the junction kept 12 bases outside the gene matches. CDR3 length: 14 residues. The CDR3 region is CSANAGGRGEKLFF. The CDR3 nucleotides read TGCAGCGCGAATGCAGGGGGGCGTGGTGAAAAACTGTTTTTT.

The chain employs TRBV5-1 and TRBJ2-1, with 7 bases identical to TRBD2. The J call could be wrong; TRBJ2-7 is a better fit for the DNA end. CDR1 and CDR2 (germline): SGHRS, YFSETQ. The length of the CDR3 is 17 residues. The CDR3 reads CASSFAPAGGSFNEQYF. DNA for the CDR3: TGCGCCAGCAGCTTTGCCCCCGCCGGCGGGAGTTTCAACGAGCAGTACTTC.

The chain employs TRBV29-1 and TRBJ2-3; TRBD1 aligns across 8 bases. The germline V gene encodes CDR1 SQVTM and CDR2 ANQGSEA. Trimming cost V 4 bases and J 4 bases; bases outside gene matches: 4. The CDR3 loop spans 13 amino acids. CDR3 sequence (DNA): TGCAGCGTTGCCAGGGGGCCGGCAGATACGCAGTATTTT. It encodes CSVARGPADTQYF.

This clonotype was seen only once. The gene calls are TRBV5-4 and TRBJ2-1; 11 bases match TRBD1. V shed 7 bases, J shed 3 bases, and the junction held 6 bases outside the gene matches. Germline values: CDR1 SGHNT, CDR2 YYREEE (reference sequence). CDR3 length equals 15 residues. CDR3 sequence: CASGDGTGGYNEQFF. CDR3 nucleotides: TGTGCCAGCGGCGATGGGACAGGGGGCTACAATGAGCAGTTCTTC. Looking up the rest from reference TRBV5-4 and TRBJ2-1 gives the full variable domain: ETGVTQSPTHLIKTRGQQVTLRCSSQSGHNTVSWYQQALGQGPQFIFQYYREEENGRGNFPPRFSGLQFPNYSSELNVNALELDDSALYLCASGDGTGGYNEQFFGPGTRLTVL.

Only a few counts were recorded for this clonotype. V usage is TRBV9 and J usage is TRBJ2-2; TRBD2 might be the D (5 bases). With 3 bases removed from V and 2 bases from J, the gap between germline ends came to 11 bases. The germline V gene has CDR1 SGDLS and CDR2 YYNGEE. There are 15 residues in the CDR3. CDR3 region: CASSGRNPNTGELFF. For the CDR3, the DNA is TGTGCCAGCAGCGGGAGGAATCCTAACACCGGGGAGCTGTTTTTT.

About this clonotype itself: With a much larger clone just one base away, this may be a read error. The V and J genes are TRBV3-1 and TRBJ2-3, with D possibly TRBD2 on 7 matching bases. Germline V CDR1 and CDR2: LGHDT, YNNKEL (reference sequence). V was pared by 7 bases and J by 5 bases, with 22 bases between. The CDR3 runs to 16 residues. CDR3 sequence reads: CASNEGDSRGVDTQYF. The CDR3 nucleotides read TGTGCCAGCAACGAGGGGGATTCCCGGGGGGTAGATACGCAGTATTTT.

V usage is TRBV20-1 and J usage is TRBJ2-1; no definite D call. CDR1 DFQATT and CDR2 SNEGSKA come from the germline V gene (reference sequence). Trimming took off 8 bases at V and 13 bases at J, with 18 bases between the two ends. This CDR3 is built from 11 residues. CDR3 bases: TGCAGTTCCGACTTACAAGAGACCCAGTTCTTC. Residues: CSSDLQETQFF.

The CDR3 is CSASTGTPEGYTF. CDR3 bases: TGCAGTGCTAGCACCGGGACACCCGAGGGCTACACCTTC. The J gene is TRBJ1-2, the V gene TRBV20-1, with D tentatively TRBD1 (6 bases). The CDR3 is 13 amino acids. Germline loops: CDR1 DFQATT, CDR2 SNEGSKA (reference sequence). Trimming took off 3 bases at V and 8 bases at J, with 16 bases between the two ends.

In this sample, this clonotype turned up a few times. The rearrangement links TRBV7-9 to TRBJ2-5; tentative D call: TRBD2 (6 bases). Germline V gene sequence: CDR1 SEHNR, CDR2 FQNEAQ (reference sequence). The V gene lost 5 bases and the J gene lost 3 bases, with 10 bases spanning the gap. This CDR3 contains 13 residues. Here the CDR3 reads CASSTGGEETQYF. DNA of the CDR3: TGTGCCAGCAGCACCGGCGGGGAAGAGACCCAGTACTTC.

Regarding this clonotype: This may arise from a read error, as a much more abundant clone is one base away. The rearrangement links TRBV7-2 to TRBJ1-2; D not certain. V was pared by 4 bases and J by 4 bases, with 10 bases between. This CDR3 is 13 amino acids long. Germline CDR1 is SGHTA and CDR2 is FQGNSA. DNA of the CDR3: TGTGCCAGCAGCTGCGACGGGAGCTATGGCTACACCTTC. The encoded protein is CASSCDGSYGYTF.

This clonotype was counted between two and nine times. The chain recombines TRBV20-1 with TRBJ2-3, with D perhaps matching TRBD2 (6 bases). Trimming stripped 4 bases from V and 3 bases from J, with 14 bases between. The CDR3 sequence is 14 residues long. Germline CDR1 and CDR2: DFQATT and SNEGSKA (reference sequence). Written as DNA, the CDR3 is TGCAGTGCTATAACGGCAGCGGGTACAGATACGCAGTATTTT. As protein: CSAITAAGTDTQYF.

This clonotype has a count of ten or more. This chain joins TRBV7-2 and TRBJ2-7, with TRBD1 identical over 9 bases. Germline V lookup: CDR1 SGHTA, CDR2 FQGNSA. The CDR3 length is 15 residues. Trimming took 5 bases from V and 4 from J; bases not matched to a gene: 9. CDR3 sequence (DNA): TGTGCCAGCAGCGACCGTACAGGGGGCGTGTACGAGCAGTACTTC. Protein: CASSDRTGGVYEQYF.

Many counts were recorded for this clonotype. This chain uses TRBV20-1 with TRBJ1-1; TRBD1 matches at 7 bases. This CDR3 spans 12 amino acids. The V segment lost 6 bases and the J segment 4 bases; nucleotides outside the gene matches: 5. Germline V lookup: CDR1 DFQATT, CDR2 SNEGSKA (reference sequence). CDR3 nucleotides: TGCAGTGCAGAGTCAGGGGGCACTGAAGCTTTCTTT. This translates into CSAESGGTEAFF.

This chain joins TRBV24-1 and TRBJ2-5; perhaps D is TRBD1 or TRBD2 (5 bases each). The germline gives CDR1 KGHDR, CDR2 SFDVKD. V dropped 4 bases and J dropped 4 bases, with 9 bases sitting between them. This CDR3 contains 13 residues. In DNA form, the CDR3 reads TGTGCCACCAGTGAATCAGGGACAGAGACCCAGTACTTC. It specifies CATSESGTETQYF.

Concerning this clonotype itself: A read error may account for a junction end that differs from germline. The V gene is TRBV6-2 or TRBV6-3, the J gene TRBJ2-1; 8 bases match TRBD2. This CDR3 contains 15 residues. CDR1 is MNHEY and CDR2 is SVGEGT in the germline V gene. In DNA form, the CDR3 reads TGTGCCGGCAGTTACGGGGCGGGAGGAGTAAATGAGCAGTTCTTC. The encoded protein is CAGSYGAGGVNEQFF.

This clonotype was counted ten times or more. The rearrangement joins TRBV7-2 to TRBJ2-5; maybe TRBD2 (6 bases). The CDR3 has 14 residues. In germline, CDR1 is SGHTA, CDR2 FQGNSA. Trimming removed 1 base at V and 3 bases at J, with 9 bases between. CDR3 DNA: TGTGCCAGCAGCTTAGGAGGCGGGAAAGAGACCCAGTACTTC. Translated, it gives CASSLGGGKETQYF.

The genes are TRBV28 and TRBJ2-7, with 14 positions matching TRBD2. The germline CDR1 and CDR2 sequences are MDHEN and SYDVKM. The CDR3 spans 16 residues. The trim removed 5 bases at V and 7 bases at J, leaving 10 bases unmatched. The CDR3 protein is CASSRSGTSGSREQYF. The CDR3 DNA reads TGTGCCAGCAGTCGCTCCGGGACTAGCGGGAGTAGGGAGCAGTACTTC.

CDR3 sequence: CASRHRDRDTGELFF. CDR3 sequence (DNA): TGTGCCAGCAGACACCGGGACCGTGACACCGGGGAGCTGTTTTTT. The gene calls are TRBV4-2 and TRBJ2-2; D is perhaps TRBD1 or TRBD2 (5 bases each). CDR3 length: 15 amino acids. The germline gives CDR1 LGHNA, CDR2 YNFKEQ. V lost 6 bases to trimming and J lost 3 bases, with 14 bases between them.

This clonotype was observed a single time. The chain employs TRBV6-1 and TRBJ1-3, with D tentatively TRBD1 (5 bases). This CDR3 spans 14 amino acids. The V end was cut by 8 bases, the J end by 7 bases, with 18 bases between. Germline CDR1 reads MNHNS; CDR2 reads SASEGT. The CDR3 reads CASGIKGIENTIYF. The CDR3 DNA sequence: TGTGCCAGCGGGATTAAGGGGATCGAGAACACCATATATTTT.

This clonotype was picked up a small number of times. With a much larger clone just one base away, this may be a read error. The V call is TRBV9, the J call TRBJ2-3; D remains ambiguous. CDR3 length: 12 amino acids. V shed 2 bases and J shed 4 bases, with 5 bases lying between them. CDR1 is SGDLS and CDR2 is YYNGEE in the germline V gene. DNA for the CDR3: TGTGCCAGCAGCGTGAGCCCAGATACGCAGTATTTT. Its protein is CASSVSPDTQYF.

The J gene is TRBJ2-4, the V gene TRBV11-1; D is possibly TRBD2 (6 bases). Judging by the DNA end, TRBJ2-7 fits better; the J call may be wrong. The CDR3 is 23 residues long. Germline lookup yields CDR1 SGHAT and CDR2 FQDESV (reference sequence). The CDR3 reads CASSLWVPLTLTAGGGEVYEQYF. The CDR3 coding sequence is TGTGCCAGCAGCTTATGGGTTCCCCTCACACTTACAGCTGGAGGCGGGGAGGTGTACGAGCAGTACTTC.

V and J are TRBV29-1 and TRBJ2-1; 8 nucleotides align to TRBD1. The trim removed 6 bases at V and 7 bases at J, leaving 11 bases unmatched. Germline V gene sequence: CDR1 SQVTM, CDR2 ANQGSEA. This CDR3 contains 14 residues. The CDR3 here is CSVPRPTGGNEQFF. The CDR3 nucleotides read TGCAGCGTCCCGCGCCCAACAGGGGGGAATGAGCAGTTCTTC.

This chain connects TRBV14 to TRBJ2-1; D uncertain. Germline V gene lookup returns CDR1 SGHDN and CDR2 FVKESK. V lost 4 bases and J lost 7, with 17 bases in between. CDR3 size: 15 residues. CDR3 protein: CASSRNSGPLNEQFF. CDR3 nucleotides: TGTGCCAGCAGCCGTAACTCCGGACCTTTAAATGAGCAGTTCTTC. Combining the CDR3 with reference TRBV14 and TRBJ2-1 gives the whole variable domain EAGVTQFPSHSVIEKGQTVTLRCDPISGHDNLYWYRRVMGKEIKFLLHFVKESKQDESGMPNNRFLAERTGGTYSTLKVQPAELEDSGVYFCASSRNSGPLNEQFFGPGTRLTVL.